This T cell receptor (beta chain) was retrieved from a study of blood T cell repertoires in COVID-19. Background on the study: The United States, Italy and Spain supplied acute and convalescent COVID-19 samples. T cells, B-cell-depleted T cells, or PBMCs supplied cDNA or gDNA.

Per the study methods: Cell counts per sample came from amplifying reference gene primers. Generated by immunoSEQ multiplex PCR, the TCRdb table keeps only in-frame clones and is missing some. For V, J and clone size, that table is used; D and trimming come from the DNA. The data contain around 80,000 clones, 80% of them singletons. Germline CDR1 reads SNHLY; CDR2 reads FYNNEI. CDR3 length equals 12 residues. Deletions cut 0 bases from V and 8 bases from J, with 7 bases between. The V and J genes are TRBV2 and TRBJ1-2; D remains ambiguous. The sequencing input was peripheral blood. The receptor was isolated from a woman aged 65 to 85 with acute or convalescent COVID-19. CDR3 amino acids: CASSEALSGYTF. The CDR3 region has the DNA TGTGCCAGCAGTGAAGCGTTGAGCGGCTACACCTTC. The variable domain in full, completed from reference TRBV2 and TRBJ1-2, reads EPEVTQTPSHQVTQMGQEVILRCVPISNHLYFYWYRQILGQKVEFLVSFYNNEISEKSEIFDDQFSVERPDGSNFTLKIRSTKLEDSAMYFCASSEALSGYTFGSGTRLTVV.